The 5 T cell receptor beta chains given below trace back to one sample, sequenced in a study of blood T cell repertoires in COVID-19. Sequencing used immunoSEQ multiplex PCR; TCRdb keeps in-frame clones, though not all of them. The sample records about 74,000 clones, about 90% being singletons. Sequenced: peripheral blood. Every receptor here comes from a woman over 75 with acute or convalescent COVID-19.

The V gene is TRBV5-8, the J gene TRBJ1-1; 7 positions agree with TRBD1. Germline assignment: CDR1 SGHTS and CDR2 YDEGEE. Trimming cost V 2 bases and J 10 bases; bases outside gene matches: 2. The CDR3 loop spans 11 amino acids. Here the CDR3 reads CASSLTGAAFF. CDR3 coding DNA: TGTGCCAGCAGCTTAACAGGGGCAGCTTTCTTT.

The rearrangement links TRBV19 to TRBJ2-7; 11 bases fit TRBD2. V lost 5 bases, J lost 5 bases, and 5 bases stayed unmatched. Germline assignment: CDR1 LNHDA and CDR2 SQIVND (reference sequence). The CDR3 is made up of 14 amino acids. CDR3 sequence (DNA): TGTGCCAGTAGTGATTCTAGCGGGAGGAACGAGCAGTACTTC. Its translation is CASSDSSGRNEQYF.

This chain joins TRBV6-5 and TRBJ1-1; 7 positions agree with TRBD1. The CDR3 covers 13 residues. CDR1 is MNHEY, CDR2 SVGAGI, per germline. V dropped 3 bases and J dropped 4; count of bases not matched to a gene: 2. The CDR3 spells CASSYRQGTEAFF. The CDR3 bases are TGTGCCAGCAGTTATCGACAGGGCACTGAAGCTTTCTTT.

V usage is TRBV4-2 and J usage is TRBJ2-6; TRBD1 matches at 12 bases. The ends lost 3 bases at V and 4 bases at J; junction bases unmatched: 16. The CDR3 spans 21 residues. The germline V gene has CDR1 LGHNA and CDR2 YNFKEQ. The CDR3 loop is CASSHTGTGGAGSSGANVLTF. CDR3 DNA sequence: TGTGCCAGCAGCCACACCGGGACAGGGGGCGCAGGTTCCTCCGGGGCCAACGTCCTGACTTTC.

The rearrangement links TRBV19 to TRBJ2-2; D remains unclear. V lost 5 bases and J 7 bases, leaving 8 bases between the germline ends. The V gene's germline CDR1 is LNHDA and CDR2 SQIVND (reference sequence). This CDR3 is 12 amino acids long. CDR3 protein: CASSQAVGELFF. In nucleotides, the CDR3 is TGTGCCAGTAGTCAGGCTGTCGGGGAGCTGTTTTTT.